The entry below gives a single T cell receptor beta chain sequence along with its context. Antigen specificity is unknown. The Oncomine TCR Beta short-read assay was applied to DNA of cultured CD4+ T cells. The template was genomic DNA from cultured CD4+ T cells. Each CDR3 protein gets one entry after TCRdb re-called the PCR reads with MiXCR. This sample has around 8,100 distinct CDR3 sequences, with about two thirds found just once. These data belong to a study of vaccination and CD4 T cells after COVID-19. Overall study findings and caveats: With convalescent patients, a median roughly 87% of reactive clones emerged solely after vaccination. From a median of roughly 20 to 40, SARS-CoV-2-reactive clonotypes increased, though not significantly.

Treatment defined: approximately nine-day PBMC culture with coronavirus spike peptide pools or control peptides (ViraFEST assay). Specimen: cultured CD4+ T cells from blood, collected after SARS-CoV-2 vaccination. This TCR derives from a human donor with COVID-19.

This chain's CDR3 is CSAGTGNYQPQHF. CDR3 in DNA: TGCAGTGCTGGGACAGGGAATTACCAGCCCCAGCATTTT. The rearrangement joins TRBV20-1 to TRBJ1-5; 9 positions agree with TRBD1. Germline values: CDR1 DFQATT, CDR2 SNEGSKA (reference sequence). This CDR3 comprises 13 residues. V lost 5 bases to trimming and J lost 7 bases; unmatched junction nucleotides: 6.